The text below deals with one TCR beta chain. This CDR3 has 17 residues. Germline V gives CDR1 MNHEY, CDR2 SVGEGT. V lost 2 bases to trimming and J lost 3 bases; unmatched junction nucleotides: 7. Original processing notes: Reference gene primers were amplified, and this amplification served to estimate nucleated cell counts. Profiled with immunoSEQ multiplex PCR; TCRdb holds only in-frame clones, not every one. The V and J calls and clone size are taken from that table; D and trimming were inferred from the DNA. This sample has 280,000 or so clones, with 88% found just once. These data originate in a study of blood T cell repertoires in COVID-19. Study information: Samples taken during acute and convalescent COVID-19 were collected in the United States, Italy and Spain. In each case, the material was cDNA or gDNA derived from T cells, B-cell-depleted T cells, or PBMCs.

Sequenced: peripheral blood. This TCR was sampled from a man younger than 35 with active or convalescent COVID-19. The V and J genes are TRBV6-2 or TRBV6-3 and TRBJ2-2; 9 bases are a match to TRBD2. The CDR3 here is CASSYAGGGAHTGELFF. The CDR3 DNA reads TGTGCCAGCAGTTACGCGGGCGGGGGGGCTCACACCGGGGAGCTGTTTTTT.